This T cell receptor (beta chain) stems from a study of blood T cell repertoires in COVID-19. Assay: immunoSEQ multiplex PCR; the TCRdb copy retains only in-frame clones and omits some. In the table there are approximately 500,000 clones, roughly 88% of which are singletons. V shed 2 bases and J 6 bases; nucleotides not matched to a gene: 3. CDR3 size: 14 residues. The germline gives CDR1 MNHEY, CDR2 SVGAGI. This chain links TRBV6-5 with TRBJ2-2; 7 nucleotides align to TRBD1. The material sequenced was peripheral blood. The origin of this receptor is a human donor in a cohort sampled during active COVID-19. CDR3 sequence (DNA): TGTGCCAGCAGTTACCACAGGGGTCCCGGGGAGCTGTTTTTT. Its protein product is CASSYHRGPGELFF.